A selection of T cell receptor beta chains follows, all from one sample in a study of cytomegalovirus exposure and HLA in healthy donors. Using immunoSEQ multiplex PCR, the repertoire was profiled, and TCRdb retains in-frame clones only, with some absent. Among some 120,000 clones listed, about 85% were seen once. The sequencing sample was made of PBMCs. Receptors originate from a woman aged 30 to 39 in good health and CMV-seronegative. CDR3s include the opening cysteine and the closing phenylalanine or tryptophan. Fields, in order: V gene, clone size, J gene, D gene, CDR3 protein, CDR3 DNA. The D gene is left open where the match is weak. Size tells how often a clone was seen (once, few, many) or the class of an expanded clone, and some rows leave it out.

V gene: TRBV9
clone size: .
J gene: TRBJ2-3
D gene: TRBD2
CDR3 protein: CASSPPGTSGSSAQYF
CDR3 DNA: TGTGCCAGCAGCCCTCCCGGGACTAGCGGGAGTAGCGCGCAGTATTTT

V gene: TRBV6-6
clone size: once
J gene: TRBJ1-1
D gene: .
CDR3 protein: CASRRTVATEAFF
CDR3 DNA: TGTGCCAGTAGACGGACAGTGGCCACTGAAGCTTTCTTT

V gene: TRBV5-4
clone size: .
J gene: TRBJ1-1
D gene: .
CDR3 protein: CASSSGQLATEAFF
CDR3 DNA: TGTGCCAGCAGCTCCGGACAGCTCGCCACTGAAGCTTTCTTT

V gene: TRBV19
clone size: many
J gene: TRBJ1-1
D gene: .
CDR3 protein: CASSWLGTEAFF
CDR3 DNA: TGTGCCAGTAGCTGGCTCGGGACTGAAGCTTTCTTT

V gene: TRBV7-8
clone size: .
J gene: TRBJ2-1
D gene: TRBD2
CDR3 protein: CASNLAGGLEQFF
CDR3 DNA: TGTGCCAGCAATTTAGCGGGGGGGCTTGAGCAGTTCTTC

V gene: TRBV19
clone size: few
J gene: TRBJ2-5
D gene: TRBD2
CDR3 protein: CASSIDSGGQETQYF
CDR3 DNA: TGTGCCAGTAGTATAGACAGCGGGGGCCAAGAGACCCAGTACTTC

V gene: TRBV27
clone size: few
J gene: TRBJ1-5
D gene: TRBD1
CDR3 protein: CASSTTGAPNQPQHF
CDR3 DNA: TGTGCCAGCAGTACGACAGGGGCTCCCAATCAGCCCCAGCATTTT

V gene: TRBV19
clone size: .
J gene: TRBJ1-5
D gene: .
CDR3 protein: CASMGAVTYNQPQHF
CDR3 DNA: TGTGCCAGTATGGGGGCAGTGACCTACAATCAGCCCCAGCATTTT

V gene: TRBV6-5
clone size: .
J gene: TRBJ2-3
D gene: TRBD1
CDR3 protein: CASSYGDRGTDTQYF
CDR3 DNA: TGTGCCAGCAGTTACGGGGACAGGGGGACAGATACGCAGTATTTT

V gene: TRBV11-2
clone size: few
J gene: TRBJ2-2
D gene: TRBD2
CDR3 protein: CASSPLAGRRELFF
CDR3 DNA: TGTGCCAGCAGTCCTCTAGCGGGGCGCAGGGAGCTGTTTTTT

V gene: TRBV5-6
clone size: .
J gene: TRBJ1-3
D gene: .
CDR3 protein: CASSLVGVIGSGNTIYF
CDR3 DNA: TGTGCCAGCAGCTTGGTCGGGGTTATTGGCTCTGGAAACACCATATATTTT

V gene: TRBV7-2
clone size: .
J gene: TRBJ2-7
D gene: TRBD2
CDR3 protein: CASSSPGTSGGLQQYF
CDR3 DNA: TGTGCCAGCAGCTCCCCCGGGACTAGCGGGGGGCTGCAGCAGTACTTC

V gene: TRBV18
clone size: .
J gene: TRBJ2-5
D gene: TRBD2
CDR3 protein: CASSLSGALIQYF
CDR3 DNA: TGTGCCAGCTCGCTGAGCGGGGCCTTAATCCAGTACTTC

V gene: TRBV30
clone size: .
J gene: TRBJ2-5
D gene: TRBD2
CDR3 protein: CAWGGGVQTQYF
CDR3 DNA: TGTGCCTGGGGCGGGGGGGTACAGACCCAGTACTTC

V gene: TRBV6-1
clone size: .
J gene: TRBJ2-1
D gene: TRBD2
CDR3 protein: CASSEWTSGDNEQFF
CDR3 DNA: TGTGCCAGCAGTGAATGGACTAGCGGGGACAATGAGCAGTTCTTC

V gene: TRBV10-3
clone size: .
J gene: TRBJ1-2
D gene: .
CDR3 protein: CAISEGGQNYGYTF
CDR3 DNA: TGTGCCATCAGTGAAGGAGGACAGAACTATGGCTACACCTTC

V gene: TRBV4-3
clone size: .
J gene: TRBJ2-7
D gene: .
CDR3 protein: CASSQEQGYEQYF
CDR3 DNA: TGCGCCAGCAGCCAAGAACAGGGCTACGAGCAGTACTTC

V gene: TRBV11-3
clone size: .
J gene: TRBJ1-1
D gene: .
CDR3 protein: CASSLWGGDTEAFF
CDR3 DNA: TGTGCCAGCAGCTTGTGGGGGGGTGACACTGAAGCTTTCTTT

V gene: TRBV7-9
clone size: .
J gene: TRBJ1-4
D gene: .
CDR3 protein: CASRPTRANEKLFF
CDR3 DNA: TGTGCCAGCAGACCGACGAGGGCTAATGAAAAACTGTTTTTT

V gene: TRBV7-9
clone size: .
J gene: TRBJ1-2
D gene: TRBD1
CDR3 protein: CASSLGQGVRGYTF
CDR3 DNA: TGTGCCAGCAGCTTGGGACAGGGGGTGCGTGGCTACACCTTC

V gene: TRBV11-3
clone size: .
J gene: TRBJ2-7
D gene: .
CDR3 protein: CASSPGERRQISYEQYF
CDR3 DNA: TGTGCCAGCAGCCCTGGAGAACGACGACAGATATCCTACGAGCAGTACTTC

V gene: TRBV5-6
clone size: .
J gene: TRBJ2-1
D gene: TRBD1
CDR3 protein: CASGGTGTGTYNEQLF
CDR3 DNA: TGTGCCAGCGGGGGGACCGGGACAGGGACCTACAATGAGCAGCTCTTC

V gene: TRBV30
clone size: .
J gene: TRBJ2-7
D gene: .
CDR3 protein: CAWSVGGRYEQYF
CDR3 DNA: TGTGCCTGGAGTGTAGGCGGAAGATACGAGCAGTACTTC

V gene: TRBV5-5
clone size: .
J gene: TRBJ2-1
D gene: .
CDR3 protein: CASSLGGLTYNEQFF
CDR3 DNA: TGTGCCAGCAGCTTGGGAGGACTTACCTACAATGAGCAGTTCTTC

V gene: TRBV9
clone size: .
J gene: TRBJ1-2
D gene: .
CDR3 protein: CASSLEDYGYTF
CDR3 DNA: TGTGCCAGCAGCCTGGAGGATTATGGCTACACCTTC

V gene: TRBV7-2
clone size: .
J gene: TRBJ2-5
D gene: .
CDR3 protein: CASSIITSRQETQYF
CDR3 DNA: TGTGCCAGCAGCATCATCACTAGTAGGCAAGAGACCCAGTACTTC

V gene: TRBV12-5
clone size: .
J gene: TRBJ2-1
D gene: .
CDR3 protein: CASGPQAYNEQFF
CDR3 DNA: TGTGCTAGTGGACCCCAGGCCTACAATGAGCAGTTCTTC

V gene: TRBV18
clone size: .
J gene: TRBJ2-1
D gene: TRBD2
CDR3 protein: CASSPSGTSRTNEQFF
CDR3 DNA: TGTGCCAGCTCACCATCCGGGACTAGCCGAACGAATGAGCAGTTCTTC

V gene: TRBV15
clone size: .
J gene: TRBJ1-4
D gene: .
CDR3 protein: CATSRGGSENEKLFF
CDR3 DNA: TGTGCCACCAGCAGAGGGGGCAGCGAAAATGAAAAACTGTTTTTT

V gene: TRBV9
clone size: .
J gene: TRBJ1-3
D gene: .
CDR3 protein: CASSPGRRIGNTIYF
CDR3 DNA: TGTGCCAGCAGCCCTGGACGGAGGATTGGGAACACCATATATTTT

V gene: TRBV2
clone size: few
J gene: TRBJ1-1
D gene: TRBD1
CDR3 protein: CASSAIAGGTEAFF
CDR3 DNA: TGTGCCAGCAGCGCCATTGCAGGGGGTACTGAAGCTTTCTTT

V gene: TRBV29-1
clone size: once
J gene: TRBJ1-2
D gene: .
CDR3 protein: CSVEESEGRGHYGYTF
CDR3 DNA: TGCAGCGTTGAAGAATCTGAGGGCAGGGGCCACTATGGCTACACCTTC

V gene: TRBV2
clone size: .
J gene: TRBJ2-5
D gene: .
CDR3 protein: CASSPTGRAYQETQYF
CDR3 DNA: TGTGCCAGCAGTCCCACAGGGAGGGCGTACCAAGAGACCCAGTACTTC

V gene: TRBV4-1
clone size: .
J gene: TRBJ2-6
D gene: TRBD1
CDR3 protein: CASSPLRDRAAGANVLTF
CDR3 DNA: TGCGCCAGCAGCCCCCTCCGGGACAGGGCGGCTGGGGCCAACGTCCTGACTTTC

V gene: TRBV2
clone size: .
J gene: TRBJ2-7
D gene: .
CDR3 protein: CASSGPGEGYEQYF
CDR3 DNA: TGTGCCAGCAGTGGCCCCGGTGAGGGATACGAGCAGTACTTC

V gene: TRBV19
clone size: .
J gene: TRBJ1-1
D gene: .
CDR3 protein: CASSIQGLYTEAFF
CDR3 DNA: TGTGCCAGTAGTATCCAGGGACTCTACACTGAAGCTTTCTTT

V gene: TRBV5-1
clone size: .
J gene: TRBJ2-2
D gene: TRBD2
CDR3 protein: CASSLARGGAMNTGELFF
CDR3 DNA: TGCGCCAGCAGCTTGGCCCGCGGGGGAGCCATGAACACCGGGGAGCTGTTTTTT

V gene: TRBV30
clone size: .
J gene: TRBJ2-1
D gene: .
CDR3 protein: CAWSVLGSNEQFF
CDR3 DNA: TGTGCCTGGAGTGTACTTGGTAGCAATGAGCAGTTCTTC

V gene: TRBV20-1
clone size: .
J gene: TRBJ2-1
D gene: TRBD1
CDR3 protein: CSARTGALQFF
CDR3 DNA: TGCAGTGCCAGGACAGGCGCGTTGCAGTTCTTC

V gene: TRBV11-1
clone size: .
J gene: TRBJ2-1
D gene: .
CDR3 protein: CASSEQFCNNEQFF
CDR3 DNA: TGTGCCAGCAGCGAACAGTTTTGTAACAATGAGCAGTTCTTC

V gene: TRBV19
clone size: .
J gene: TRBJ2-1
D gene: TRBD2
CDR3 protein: CASSMASGAYNEQFF
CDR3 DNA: TGTGCCAGTAGTATGGCTAGCGGGGCCTACAATGAGCAGTTCTTC

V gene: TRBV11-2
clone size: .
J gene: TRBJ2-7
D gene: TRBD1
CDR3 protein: CASSTRGQGAYEQYF
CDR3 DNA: TGTGCCAGCAGCACCCGAGGACAGGGGGCGTACGAGCAGTACTTC

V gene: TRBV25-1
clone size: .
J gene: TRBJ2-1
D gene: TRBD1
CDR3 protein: CASRETGIGEQFF
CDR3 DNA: TGTGCCAGCAGAGAGACAGGGATCGGTGAGCAGTTCTTC

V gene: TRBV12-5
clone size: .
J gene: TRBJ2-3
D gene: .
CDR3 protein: CASGSGDTQYF
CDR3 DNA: TGTGCTAGTGGTTCGGGAGATACGCAGTATTTT

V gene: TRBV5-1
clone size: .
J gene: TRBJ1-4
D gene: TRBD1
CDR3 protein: CASSLEGQGANEKLFF
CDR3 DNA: TGCGCCAGCAGCTTGGAAGGACAGGGAGCTAATGAAAAACTGTTTTTT

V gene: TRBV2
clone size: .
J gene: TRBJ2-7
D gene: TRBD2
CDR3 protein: CASRSGTSGGYEQYF
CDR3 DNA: TGTGCCAGCAGATCCGGGACTAGCGGGGGCTACGAGCAGTACTTC

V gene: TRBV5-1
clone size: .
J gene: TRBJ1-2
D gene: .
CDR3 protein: CASSPDRNYGYTF
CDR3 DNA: TGCGCCAGCAGCCCTGACAGAAACTATGGCTACACCTTC

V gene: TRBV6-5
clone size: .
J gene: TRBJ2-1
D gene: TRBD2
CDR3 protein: CASHPRPRGTNEQFF
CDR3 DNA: TGTGCCAGCCATCCCAGGCCGCGGGGGACTAATGAGCAGTTCTTC

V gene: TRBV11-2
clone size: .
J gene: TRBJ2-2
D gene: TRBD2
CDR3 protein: CASKEERGVANTGELFF
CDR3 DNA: TGTGCCAGCAAGGAGGAGCGGGGTGTCGCGAACACCGGGGAGCTGTTTTTT

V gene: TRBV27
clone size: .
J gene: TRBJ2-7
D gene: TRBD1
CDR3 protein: CASSRTGTGFSYEQYF
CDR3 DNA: TGTGCCAGCAGCCGGACCGGGACAGGGTTCTCCTACGAGCAGTACTTC

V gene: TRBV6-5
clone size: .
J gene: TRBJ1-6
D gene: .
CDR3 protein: CASSYGTSNSPLHF
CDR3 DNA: TGTGCCAGCAGTTACGGGACTTCTAATTCACCCCTCCACTTT

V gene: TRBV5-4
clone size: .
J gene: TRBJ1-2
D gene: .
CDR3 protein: CASSLADWLNYGYTF
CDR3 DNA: TGTGCCAGCAGCTTGGCCGATTGGCTTAACTATGGCTACACCTTC